This T cell receptor (beta chain) is from a study of blood T cell repertoires in COVID-19. Background on the study: Samples representing acute and convalescent COVID-19 were sourced from the United States, Italy and Spain.

Profiled with immunoSEQ multiplex PCR; TCRdb holds only in-frame clones, not every one. Of 310,000 or so clones listed, over 80% are singletons. Germline V lookup: CDR1 SGHDT, CDR2 YYEEEE. This CDR3 has 11 residues. The V gene lost 6 bases and the J gene lost 3 bases, with 5 bases spanning the gap. The TCR originated in a man younger than 45 with COVID-19, enrolled during active disease. V is TRBV5-6 and J is TRBJ2-3; D not certain. The sequencing input was peripheral blood. The CDR3, as DNA: TGTGCCAGCAAGCTTACAGATACGCAGTATTTT. Translated: CASKLTDTQYF.